This TCR beta chain was sequenced for a study of T cell changes during pregnancy in multiple sclerosis. Profiled with immunoSEQ multiplex PCR; TCRdb holds only in-frame clones, not every one. This table has 35,000 to 50,000 clones, about 91% appearing once. This CDR3 spans 14 amino acids. V gene TRBV21-1 combines with J gene TRBJ1-2; the table's D call TRBD1 went unverified against the DNA. TRBV21-1 is a known pseudogene. The input for sequencing was CD4+ T cells from peripheral blood mononuclear cells, taken after pregnancy. This clonotype was sampled from a female donor in good health, enrolled as a control in a pregnancy study. CDR3 nucleotide sequence: TGTGCCAGCAGCAAAGTTGACAGGAACTATGGCTACACCTTC. Translated, it gives CASSKVDRNYGYTF.